This TCR beta chain originates from a study of T cell repertoires in cytomegalovirus infection. This CDR3 is 15 amino acids long. Between the trimmed V and J ends, which lost 1 base and 2 bases, there was a span of 9 bases. With regard to this clonotype: Its antigen remains unidentified.

TCRdb recomputed calls from the reads with MiXCR, one row per CDR3 protein. This table has about 150,000 distinct CDR3 sequences, more than 30% appearing once. The rearrangement joins TRBV12-3 or TRBV12-4 to TRBJ1-5; D is ambiguous. The sequenced sample was CD8+ T cells from cultured PBMCs, obtained from culture after CMV antigen stimulation. This receptor was taken from a human donor in good health (CMV status not recorded). Some clones in this sample may be carry-over from other donors' samples. The CDR3 DNA sequence: TGTGCCAGCAGTTTAGGTGGGGTTGGCAATCAGCCCCAGCATTTT. It encodes CASSLGGVGNQPQHF.